This TCR beta chain was identified during a study of T cell responses to AZD1222 COVID-19 vaccine. Profiling relied on immunoSEQ multiplex PCR, and the TCRdb table lists in-frame clones only, not all of them. The sample shows more than 90,000 clones, around 83% of them seen only once. Regarding the study as a whole: Spike-specific TCRs gained breadth and depth after people received two AZD1222 doses. White British donors predominated, females outnumbered males, and clonal diversity was possibly underestimated.

CDR1 and CDR2 (germline): MGHRA, YSYEKL. This CDR3 region has 14 residues. V was pared by 1 base and J by 4 bases, with 10 bases between. Regarding this clone: Its cognate antigen is unknown.

It was second doses at about 4 or about 12 weeks that were pooled. This chain connects TRBV4-1 to TRBJ1-2; no clear D. Source: peripheral blood, taken 28 days after the second AZD1222 dose. This TCR was sampled from an adult who received the AZD1222 COVID-19 vaccine. The CDR3 coding sequence is TGCGCCAGCAGCCAAGTCGGCAACCCCTATGGCTACACCTTC. This translates into CASSQVGNPYGYTF.